This passage covers 7 T cell receptor beta chains from one sample sequenced in a study of CD8 T cells in ankylosing spondylitis. TCRdb used MiXCR to reprocess the 5' RACE reads, holding one entry per CDR3 protein. The sample records roughly 200,000 distinct CDR3 sequences, roughly 24% being singletons. The specimen was blood, either unsorted or a sorted T cell fraction (not recorded which). Receptor source: a male donor with ankylosing spondylitis or in good health (not recorded which).

This clonotype was detected a few times. CDR3 loop: CASRAGGGKGNIQYF. DNA for the CDR3: TGTGCCAGCAGGGCAGGCGGGGGGAAGGGAAACATTCAGTACTTC. The chain couples TRBV12-3 or TRBV12-4 to TRBJ2-4; 8 bases map to TRBD2. The CDR3 totals 15 residues. J lost 6 bases, V lost 6 bases, and 10 bases had no gene match.

The chain is built from TRBV5-1 and TRBJ2-5; 10 bases align to TRBD1. This CDR3 comprises 15 residues. V lost 0 bases, J lost 2 bases, and 1 base stayed unmatched. The V gene's germline CDR1 is SGHRS and CDR2 YFSETQ. The CDR3 reads CASSLGDRGQETQYF. The CDR3 bases are TGCGCCAGCAGCTTGGGGGACAGGGGACAAGAGACCCAGTACTTC.

CDR3 loop: CASAWGWGGIDEQFF. The CDR3 bases are TGTGCCAGCGCTTGGGGGTGGGGCGGGATTGACGAGCAGTTCTTC. The chain has TRBV12-3 or TRBV12-4 and TRBJ2-1, with D maybe TRBD2 (6 bases). V gave up 8 bases and J gave up 10 bases, with 24 bases separating them. The CDR3 has 15 amino acids.

The chain couples TRBV20-1 to TRBJ2-7, with D possibly TRBD1 on 6 matching bases. The V gene lost 3 bases and the J gene lost 5 bases, with 17 bases spanning the gap. CDR1 is DFQATT and CDR2 is SNEGSKA in the germline V gene (reference sequence). This CDR3 has 14 amino acids. CDR3 amino acids: CSARSGTPRDEQYF. In DNA form, the CDR3 reads TGCAGTGCTAGGTCCGGGACACCGCGTGACGAGCAGTACTTC.

This clonotype has a count of ten or more. V gene TRBV5-1 combines with J gene TRBJ2-5; 11 nucleotides line up with TRBD2. The CDR3 totals 14 residues. V lost 3 bases, J lost 5 bases, and 3 bases stayed unmatched. CDR1 is SGHRS, CDR2 YFSETQ, per germline. The CDR3 nucleotides are TGCGCCAGCAGCTCCGGGACTAGCGGTGAGACCCAGTACTTC. It specifies CASSSGTSGETQYF.

The chain employs TRBV20-1 and TRBJ2-1, with D perhaps TRBD1 (5 bases). Germline V CDR1 and CDR2: DFQATT, SNEGSKA (reference sequence). The CDR3 length is 13 residues. With 7 bases removed from V and 0 bases from J, the gap between germline ends came to 10 bases. The CDR3 sequence: CSVVGPSYNEQFF. The DNA of the CDR3 is TGCAGTGTGGTGGGGCCCTCCTACAATGAGCAGTTCTTC.

There are many counts of this clonotype. This chain connects TRBV7-9 to TRBJ2-3; TRBD2 aligns across 12 bases. V shed 5 bases, J shed 6 bases, and the junction held 9 bases outside the gene matches. The CDR3 spans 16 residues. Per the germline V gene, CDR1 is SEHNR and CDR2 is FQNEAQ (reference sequence). In nucleotides, the CDR3 is TGTGCCAGCAGCCGCACCGCACTAGCGGGAGGTGATACGCAGTATTTT. Residues: CASSRTALAGGDTQYF.